This T cell receptor beta chain was recovered during a study of tumor-infiltrating T cells and Merkel cell polyomavirus (dated by TCRdb to the late 2010s). With respect to the entire study: The study examined CD8+ T cells specific for the Merkel cell polyomavirus KLL epitope in Merkel cell carcinoma patients. Varying disease stages were represented at patient presentation, and patients were followed for a median of 2.7 years (range roughly 1.1 to 6.0 years). Varied, non-standardized therapies, including chemotherapy, radiation and immunotherapies, were received by the patients. On average, sorted samples contained 700 to 750 cells from blood (range roughly 340-8,000) and approximately 6,000 cells from TIL (range 1,844-12,799). In around 14 samples, KLL-tetramer-sorted cells taken from blood or tumor-infiltrating lymphocytes underwent TRB sequencing, as did some 12 matched whole-tumor samples. In the whole study, one tumor sample was a frozen nodal tumor digest, and another tumor sample was a flash-frozen core biopsy of a metastasis.

With regard to this clone: Base qualities are missing; no much larger clone stands one base away.

Taken from the germline V gene (reference sequence), the CDR1 and CDR2 loops are WNHNN and SYGVQD. The CDR3 starts with the cysteine, ends with the phenylalanine, and has 14 residues. Here the CDR3 DNA is all that survives: 42 bases in frame from base 1. The V end loses 5 bases and the J end loses 1 base, and a stretch of 9 bases separates them. Study-wide findings and limitations: The study examined just one viral epitope, so T cells targeting other Merkel cell polyomavirus epitopes were not captured. More unique KLL-specific clonotypes in tumors (roughly 5-108 vs 0-3) was associated with a significant MCC-specific survival advantage (P = 0.0051). KLL-specific TRB repertoires were found to be diverse and largely private, with only one public clonotype, shared by two patients, identified among hundreds of unique sequences. The small sample size of the study (n of about 11 patients) is a limitation. Significantly improved MCC-specific survival was associated with a higher fraction of KLL-specific T cells within tumors (1.9-18% versus 0-0.14%).

When available, TIL from fresh core or punch biopsy tumor material were cultured for roughly 2 weeks prior to analysis. All patients' tumors stained robustly positive for Merkel cell polyomavirus Large T antigen by immunohistochemistry. The study included approximately 13 Merkel cell carcinoma patients who had robust KLL-tetramer+ populations, above 0.04% of CD8+ T cells, in blood and/or cultured TIL. All patients were identified as Caucasian, and a median age of approximately 60 years (range about 50 to 85 years) was recorded. At least 1.6 million cells were stained with anti-CD8 PE antibody, a KLL APC tetramer and 7-AAD viability dye. Cells that were tetramer-positive and CD8-high were sorted on a FACSAriaII and then flash frozen. The protocol used for the library was the immunoSEQ multiplex PCR assay. Genomic DNA extraction, TRB sequencing and normalization were performed by Adaptive Biotechnologies (Seattle, WA). The paper's data handling went like this. TRB sequences were counted as tetramer-positive clonotypes only when an estimated two or more genomes were present. Clonality was calculated as one minus the Shannon entropy of productive TRB sequences, normalized by log2 of unique productive sequences. KLL-specific clonotypes in tumors were found by matching TCRbeta CDR3 amino acid sequences to the sequences from the tetramer-sorted sample of each patient. The clones in this table, taken by TCRdb from immuneACCESS, are in-frame only. Not every clone is retained; where verified, under half of the shortfall comes from an unresolved V gene, and the cause of the rest is unknown. V and J calls and clone size are copied from that table; D and trimming were computed from the DNA. The sample table gives about 60 clones.

Sequencing used Merkel cell polyomavirus peptide tetramer+ CD8+ T cells from cultured tumor-infiltrating lymphocytes. Taken with the paper, the label for cell subset or site translates to: CD8+ T cells binding a tetramer loaded with the MCPyV common T-antigen KLL epitope. This chain is built from TRBV10-1 and TRBJ1-5, with the D gene not clear enough to name. The clonotype originates from a man aged 70-80 years with Merkel cell carcinoma. The nucleotide sequence reads TGCGCCAGCAGTAATTACTTAAGCAATCAGCCCCAGCATTTT. This yields the protein CASSNYLSNQPQHF.